Listed below are T cell receptor beta chains from one sample, sequenced in a study of T cell responses to AZD1222 COVID-19 vaccine. Clones were sequenced by immunoSEQ multiplex PCR, and TCRdb holds only the in-frame ones, with some missing. Of under 200,000 clones listed, about 92% were seen once; the top ten hold 1% to 1.5%. The material was peripheral blood, obtained 28 days after the second AZD1222 dose. Receptor source: an adult who received the AZD1222 COVID-19 vaccine. Each CDR3 is given with its conserved first and last residue. Fields, in order: J gene, V gene, D gene, clone size, CDR3 DNA, CDR3 protein. D genes are given only for firm matches. A clone size is listed for some rows: how often the clone was seen (once, few, many), or a class if it is expanded.

TRBJ1-2 | TRBV9 | NA | few | TGTGCCAGCAGCGTAGACGCGGGGGCGCGGGGCTACACCTTC | CASSVDAGARGYTF
TRBJ2-6 | TRBV5-6 | NA | NA | TGTGCCAGCAGCTTCCAGGGGACTGCTGGGGCCAACGTCCTGACTTTC | CASSFQGTAGANVLTF
TRBJ1-4 | TRBV12-3/TRBV12-4 | NA | NA | TGTGCCAGCAGTTTGGGCTCTAATGAAAAACTGTTTTTT | CASSLGSNEKLFF
TRBJ1-1 | TRBV12-3/TRBV12-4 | TRBD1 | once | TGTGCCAGCACCCTGGAAGGGACAGCTGAAGCTTTCTTT | CASTLEGTAEAFF
TRBJ2-3 | TRBV24-1 | TRBD2 | NA | TGTGCCACCGGACTAGCGGGTACGCAGTATTTT | CATGLAGTQYF
TRBJ2-7 | TRBV28 | TRBD2 | NA | TGTGCCAGCACCTCGGGACTAGCGGCTTCCTACGAGCAGTACTTC | CASTSGLAASYEQYF
TRBJ1-2 | TRBV28 | NA | NA | TGTGCCACCTCCTGGGGGAACTATGGCTACACCTTC | CATSWGNYGYTF
TRBJ2-3 | TRBV9 | NA | NA | TGTGCCAGCAGCGACATTACAGATACGCAGTATTTT | CASSDITDTQYF
TRBJ1-1 | TRBV10-3 | TRBD1 | NA | TGTGCCATCAGGACAGGGGCCGAGAACACTGAAGCTTTCTTT | CAIRTGAENTEAFF
TRBJ2-7 | TRBV30 | TRBD1 | NA | TGTGCCTGCCGGGACAGGGCGTCCTACGAGCAGTACTTC | CACRDRASYEQYF
TRBJ2-2 | TRBV19 | TRBD1 | NA | TGTGCCAGTACCTATTTATGGACAGGTGCCGGGGAGCTGTTTTTT | CASTYLWTGAGELFF
TRBJ2-7 | TRBV11-2 | NA | NA | TGTGCCAGCAGCTTAGGTCCCGGCCCCTACGAGCAGTACTTC | CASSLGPGPYEQYF
TRBJ2-1 | TRBV10-3 | TRBD2 | NA | TGTGCCATCAGTGATGGTAGCGGGAGTCCCCCCGCTTACGATGAGCAGTTCTTC | CAISDGSGSPPAYDEQFF
TRBJ1-1 | TRBV7-9 | TRBD1 | NA | TGTGCCAGCAGCCATGGACAGGGGCTGAACACTGAAGCTTTCTTT | CASSHGQGLNTEAFF
TRBJ2-1 | TRBV3-1/TRBV3-2 | TRBD2 | NA | TGTGCCAGCAGCCAAGGACGACTAGCGGGTGGCAATGAGCAGTTCTTC | CASSQGRLAGGNEQFF
TRBJ2-3 | TRBV30 | NA | NA | TGTGCCTGGAGTAAAGTGGGGGGCGGCGGTACGCAGTATTTT | CAWSKVGGGGTQYF
TRBJ2-5 | TRBV7-2 | NA | NA | TGTGCCAGCACCACCACCCAAGAGACCCAGTACTTC | CASTTTQETQYF
TRBJ1-1 | TRBV7-2 | NA | NA | TGTGCCAGCAGACCTAGCCGGGACAAGAACACTGAAGCTTTCTTT | CASRPSRDKNTEAFF
TRBJ2-7 | TRBV9 | NA | NA | TGTGCCAGCAGCGTAACCCCGGACCTCGTTATCCCCGGCGAAGAGCAGTACTTC | CASSVTPDLVIPGEEQYF
TRBJ1-4 | TRBV4-1 | NA | NA | TGCGCCAGCAGCCAAGGCCGGCTCGAAAATGAAAAACTGTTTTTT | CASSQGRLENEKLFF
TRBJ2-7 | TRBV4-1 | TRBD1 | NA | TGCGCCAGCAGCCAGGGACAGGGGGCCCACGAGCAGTACTTC | CASSQGQGAHEQYF
TRBJ1-1 | TRBV11-1 | TRBD1 | NA | TGTGCCAGCACTTTCCGTACGGGACAGGGGAACACTGAAGCTTTCTTT | CASTFRTGQGNTEAFF
TRBJ1-5 | TRBV27 | NA | once | TGTGCCAGCAGTTTGGGGCATAATAGCAATCAGCCCCAGCATTTT | CASSLGHNSNQPQHF
TRBJ2-3 | TRBV5-1 | TRBD2 | NA | TGCGCCAGCCGGACTAGCGGGGGGCCACCGGATACGCAGTATTTT | CASRTSGGPPDTQYF
TRBJ1-3 | TRBV19 | NA | NA | TGTGCCAGTAGCACAACGGGGGCCCCTTTGAGCTCTGGAAACACCATATATTTT | CASSTTGAPLSSGNTIYF
TRBJ2-1 | TRBV28 | TRBD1 | NA | TGTGCCAGCAGTTTATGCTGCTGGACAGGGGGCAACCTCTCCTACAATGAGCAGTTCTTC | CASSLCCWTGGNLSYNEQFF
TRBJ1-1 | TRBV25-1 | NA | NA | TGTGCCAGCAGTGAATCGGGGGCCGCCCCCACTGAAGCTTTCTTT | CASSESGAAPTEAFF
TRBJ2-3 | TRBV15 | NA | NA | TGTGCCACCAGCGGACAAGACATCACAGATACGCAGTATTTT | CATSGQDITDTQYF
TRBJ2-7 | TRBV5-1 | NA | NA | TGCGCCAGCAGCTTGTCAGGGTGGTCCTACGAGCAGTACTTC | CASSLSGWSYEQYF
TRBJ1-5 | TRBV29-1 | NA | NA | TGCAGCGTTGGTGGCAACAATCAGCCCCAGCATTTT | CSVGGNNQPQHF
TRBJ2-2 | TRBV25-1 | TRBD2 | NA | TGTGCCAGCAGGGAGACTAGCGTACCCACCGGGGAGCTGTTTTTT | CASRETSVPTGELFF
TRBJ1-1 | TRBV2 | NA | NA | TGTGCCAGCAGTGGGGTCGGGGGCCTATTGGGCACTGAAGCTTTCTTT | CASSGVGGLLGTEAFF
TRBJ1-2 | TRBV6-4 | NA | NA | TGTGCCAGCAGTGACGGGGTTGGCTATGGCTACACCTTC | CASSDGVGYGYTF
TRBJ2-1 | TRBV10-3 | NA | NA | TGTGCCATCAGTGAGTCTAGAGGGACCACCTACAATGAGCAGTTCTTC | CAISESRGTTYNEQFF
TRBJ2-1 | TRBV2 | NA | NA | TGTGCCAGCAGACCCGGGACGGGAATGAGGCAGTTCTTC | CASRPGTGMRQFF
TRBJ2-7 | TRBV2 | NA | few | TGTGCCAGCAGTGAAGCAGGACTTGGCTCCACGTCCTACGAGCAGTACTTC | CASSEAGLGSTSYEQYF
TRBJ2-7 | TRBV18 | NA | NA | TGTGCCAGCTCACCTGACAGAGGGGGCTACGAGCAGTACTTC | CASSPDRGGYEQYF
TRBJ2-1 | TRBV19 | NA | NA | TGTGCCAGTAGTATGAGGAGCATCTCCTACAATGAGCAGTTCTTC | CASSMRSISYNEQFF
TRBJ1-3 | TRBV28 | NA | NA | TGTGCCAGCAGTTTTGCCACAAATGGAAACACCATATATTTT | CASSFATNGNTIYF
TRBJ1-5 | TRBV15 | TRBD1 | NA | TGTGCCACCAGCAGGGGGACAGGGTCGAGCAATCAGCCCCAGCATTTT | CATSRGTGSSNQPQHF
TRBJ2-7 | TRBV2 | NA | NA | TGTGCCAGCACGGAGGCCTACGAGCAGTACTTC | CASTEAYEQYF
TRBJ1-4 | TRBV19 | NA | NA | TGTGCCAGTAGTAATCGAGCCTCCCGGGGTCGGAATGAAAAACTGTTTTTT | CASSNRASRGRNEKLFF
TRBJ1-2 | TRBV5-6 | NA | NA | TGTGCCAGCAGTCCAGGCCGTAACTATGGCTACACCTTC | CASSPGRNYGYTF
TRBJ2-7 | TRBV7-2 | TRBD1 | NA | TGTGCCAGCAGCTCGGGACAGGGGCAACCCTACGAGCAGTACTTC | CASSSGQGQPYEQYF
TRBJ2-7 | TRBV10-3 | NA | NA | TGTGCCATCAGTCAGGGAGCGTCCTACGAGCAGTACTTC | CAISQGASYEQYF